This TCR beta chain was captured in a study of cytomegalovirus exposure and HLA in healthy donors. Looked up from germline, CDR1 is MNHEY and CDR2 is SMNVEV (reference sequence). The length of the CDR3 is 14 residues. Unmatched junction bases numbered 2, after V lost 4 bases and J lost 0 bases. Primers included in the PCR were 60 Vbeta and 13 Jbeta primers. Clones were sequenced by immunoSEQ multiplex PCR, and TCRdb holds only the in-frame ones, with some missing. The data contain about 170,000 clones, approximately 70% of them singletons. This clone has a single count. The clonotype comes from a man aged 40-49 years in good health and CMV-seropositive. The sequenced sample was PBMCs. The chain couples TRBV27 to TRBJ1-2, with TRBD1 identical over 7 bases. CDR3 sequence reads: CASSYQGANYGYTF. The CDR3 coding sequence is TGTGCCAGCAGTTATCAGGGGGCTAACTATGGCTACACCTTC.